A selection of T cell receptor beta chains follows, all from one sample in a study of blood T cell repertoires in COVID-19. Some clones are missing from TCRdb's copy, which holds only in-frame ones; the method was immunoSEQ multiplex PCR. The repertoire has roughly 310,000 clones, 90% of them found once; the top ten carry 2.5% to 3.5%. Sequenced: peripheral blood. These receptor sequences come from a woman younger than 45 with COVID-19, enrolled during active disease. Both conserved end residues are part of each CDR3. A D gene is named only where the DNA matches it firmly. Where a row states a size, it is once, few, many or the class of an expanded clone; other rows omit it.

cdr3_nt | cdr3_aa | v_call | d_call | j_call | clone_size
TGTGCCAGCAGCCCCCCGGGTGGGACAGGGTCGCGCGAGCAGTACTTC | CASSPPGGTGSREQYF | TRBV5-5 | TRBD1 | TRBJ2-7 | NA
TGTGCCAGCAGCATGCAACCCGGTTCGGACACTGAAGCTTTCTTT | CASSMQPGSDTEAFF | TRBV9 | NA | TRBJ1-1 | NA
TGTGCCAGCAGTGCCCGGGGACTAGCGGGCAATGAGCAGTTCTTC | CASSARGLAGNEQFF | TRBV2 | TRBD2 | TRBJ2-1 | NA
TGTGCCAGCAGCTTAGATGGGGCGCCTGGAAACACCATATATTTT | CASSLDGAPGNTIYF | TRBV11-2 | NA | TRBJ1-3 | few
TGCGCCAGCAGCTTGCAAGGGGACTACGAGCAGTACTTC | CASSLQGDYEQYF | TRBV5-1 | NA | TRBJ2-7 | NA
TGTGCCAGCAGCGACGGACTAGCGGGAGCGCAGTTCTTC | CASSDGLAGAQFF | TRBV9 | TRBD2 | TRBJ2-1 | NA
TGTGCCAGCAGCTCCATTCCGGGACTAGCGGGAGTTAACACCGGGGAGCTGTTTTTT | CASSSIPGLAGVNTGELFF | TRBV7-3 | TRBD2 | TRBJ2-2 | NA
TGTGCCAGTAGTATCCAAACAGGGAGCGAGCAGTACTTC | CASSIQTGSEQYF | TRBV19 | NA | TRBJ2-7 | NA
TGCGCCAGCAGCCCTTCCGAACTTGGCTACACCTTC | CASSPSELGYTF | TRBV5-1 | NA | TRBJ1-2 | NA
TGTGCCAGCAGCCCTAGCGGGATGGGGTCCTACAATGAGCAGTTCTTC | CASSPSGMGSYNEQFF | TRBV7-9 | TRBD2 | TRBJ2-1 | NA
TGTGCCAGCAGGGCCGACAGGGTGAGGGAAAAACTGTTTTTT | CASRADRVREKLFF | TRBV2 | TRBD1 | TRBJ1-4 | once
TGTGCCAGCAGCCCGCTAGCGGGAGGGGACACGCAGTATTTT | CASSPLAGGDTQYF | TRBV7-7 | TRBD2 | TRBJ2-3 | NA
TGTGCCTGGAGTGTACAGGGCCAAGAGACCCAGTACTTC | CAWSVQGQETQYF | TRBV30 | NA | TRBJ2-5 | NA
TGCGCCAGCAGCGGGGGACTAGCGGGAGTTAAGAACAATGAGCAGTTCTTC | CASSGGLAGVKNNEQFF | TRBV5-1 | TRBD2 | TRBJ2-1 | NA
TGTGCCAGCAGTCCCGGGACAGGGAATTTTGGGACGACCGGGGAGCTGTTTTTT | CASSPGTGNFGTTGELFF | TRBV28 | TRBD1 | TRBJ2-2 | NA
TGTGCCAGCAGCTCCGGGACTAGCGGGAGGGCCTACAATGAGCAGTTCTTC | CASSSGTSGRAYNEQFF | TRBV7-9 | TRBD2 | TRBJ2-1 | NA
TGTGCCATCAGTGACGAGTACTGGGCCAATGAGCAGTTCTTC | CAISDEYWANEQFF | TRBV10-3 | NA | TRBJ2-1 | NA
TGTGCCAGCTCACCGCAGGAATCAGATACGCAGTATTTT | CASSPQESDTQYF | TRBV18 | NA | TRBJ2-3 | NA
TGTGCCAGCAGCTTACAAGGGGCGCAGACTGAAGCTTTCTTT | CASSLQGAQTEAFF | TRBV7-9 | NA | TRBJ1-1 | NA
TGTGCCAGCAGCCCTAGACAGTATGGCTACACCTTC | CASSPRQYGYTF | TRBV28 | NA | TRBJ1-2 | NA
TGTGCCAGCAGTTCCTGGGACAGGGACAATCAGCCCCAGCATTTT | CASSSWDRDNQPQHF | TRBV6-5 | TRBD1 | TRBJ1-5 | NA
TGTGCCAGCAGCTTGGGACAGGGGGCCGCTGGAAACACCATATATTTT | CASSLGQGAAGNTIYF | TRBV5-5 | TRBD1 | TRBJ1-3 | NA
TGCGCCAGCAGCCAAGTATGGGGGGATAACTATGGCTACACCTTC | CASSQVWGDNYGYTF | TRBV4-1 | NA | TRBJ1-2 | NA
TGTGCCAGCAGCTTGGTCACAGGGGGCTATGGCTACACCTTC | CASSLVTGGYGYTF | TRBV5-4 | TRBD1 | TRBJ1-2 | NA
TGCAGCGTTCTGACTAGCGAGGGCGGGGAGCTGTTTTTT | CSVLTSEGGELFF | TRBV29-1 | TRBD2 | TRBJ2-2 | NA
TGTGCCAGCAGTCGGACAGCATCGGAAGGCGAGCAGTACTTC | CASSRTASEGEQYF | TRBV6-5 | NA | TRBJ2-7 | NA
TGTGCCAGCAGACTAGCGGGAAACACCGGGGAGCTGTTTTTT | CASRLAGNTGELFF | TRBV27 | TRBD2 | TRBJ2-2 | NA
TGCGCCAGCAGCTCAGACAGTTCCTATGAAAAACTGTTTTTT | CASSSDSSYEKLFF | TRBV5-1 | NA | TRBJ1-4 | NA
TGTGCCAGCAGATTAACTGGGAGAGACATTCAGTACTTC | CASRLTGRDIQYF | TRBV27 | NA | TRBJ2-4 | once
TGCAGTGCTAGTCGCCCAGGCAATCAGCCCCAGCATTTT | CSASRPGNQPQHF | TRBV20-1 | NA | TRBJ1-5 | once
TGCGCCAGCAGCTTCACTAGCGGGAGAACCAACGAGCAGTACTTC | CASSFTSGRTNEQYF | TRBV5-1 | TRBD2 | TRBJ2-7 | NA